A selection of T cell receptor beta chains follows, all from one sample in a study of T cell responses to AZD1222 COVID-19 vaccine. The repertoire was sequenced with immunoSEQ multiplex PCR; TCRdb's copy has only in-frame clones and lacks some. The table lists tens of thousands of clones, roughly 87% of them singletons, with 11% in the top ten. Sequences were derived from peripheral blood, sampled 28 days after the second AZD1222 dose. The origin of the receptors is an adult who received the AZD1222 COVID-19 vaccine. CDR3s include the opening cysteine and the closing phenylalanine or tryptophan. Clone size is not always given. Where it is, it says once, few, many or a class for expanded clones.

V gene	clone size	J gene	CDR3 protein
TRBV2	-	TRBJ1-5	CASSSQGGEQPQHF
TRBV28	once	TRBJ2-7	CASSLSPLYEQYF
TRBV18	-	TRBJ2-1	CASSPPLAGKNEQFF
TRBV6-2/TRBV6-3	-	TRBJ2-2	CASSPGQHTGELFF
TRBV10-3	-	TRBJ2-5	CAISGRSGRGNQETQYF
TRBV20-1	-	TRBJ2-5	CSASLAGGAQYF
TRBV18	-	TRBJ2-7	CASSPLGQGEQYF
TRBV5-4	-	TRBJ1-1	CASSLSLDTEAFF
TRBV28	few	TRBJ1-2	CASTRDLYGYTF
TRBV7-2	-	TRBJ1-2	CASSKGNRGPLGYGYTF
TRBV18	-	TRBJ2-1	CASSPFSVSYNEQFF
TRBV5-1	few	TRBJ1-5	CASSPGTSNQPQHF
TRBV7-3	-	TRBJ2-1	CASSLGGLAPNEQFF
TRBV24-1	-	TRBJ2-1	CATSDLRGVGYNEQFF
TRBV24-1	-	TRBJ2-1	CATSGGRQGSSYNEQFF
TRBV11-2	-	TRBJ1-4	CASTRVRGSEKLFF
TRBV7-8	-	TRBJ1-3	CASSLTGKVGGNTIYF
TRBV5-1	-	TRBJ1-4	CASSFGGDEKLFF
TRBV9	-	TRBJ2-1	CASSVGGYRNEQFF
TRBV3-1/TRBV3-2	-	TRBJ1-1	CASSHPDRNEAFF
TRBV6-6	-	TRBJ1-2	CASSYLGQGNGYTF
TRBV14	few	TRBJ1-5	CASRRVPDRGYSNQPQHF
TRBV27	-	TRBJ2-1	CASSLFMDRGGNEQFF
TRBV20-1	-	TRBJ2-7	CSAGSYEQYF
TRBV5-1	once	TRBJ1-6	CASSSGTANSPLHF
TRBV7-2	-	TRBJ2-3	CASSWTLAVGSDTQYF
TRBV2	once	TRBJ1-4	CASSMWAEKLFF
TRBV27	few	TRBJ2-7	CASSPTTGWSYEQYF